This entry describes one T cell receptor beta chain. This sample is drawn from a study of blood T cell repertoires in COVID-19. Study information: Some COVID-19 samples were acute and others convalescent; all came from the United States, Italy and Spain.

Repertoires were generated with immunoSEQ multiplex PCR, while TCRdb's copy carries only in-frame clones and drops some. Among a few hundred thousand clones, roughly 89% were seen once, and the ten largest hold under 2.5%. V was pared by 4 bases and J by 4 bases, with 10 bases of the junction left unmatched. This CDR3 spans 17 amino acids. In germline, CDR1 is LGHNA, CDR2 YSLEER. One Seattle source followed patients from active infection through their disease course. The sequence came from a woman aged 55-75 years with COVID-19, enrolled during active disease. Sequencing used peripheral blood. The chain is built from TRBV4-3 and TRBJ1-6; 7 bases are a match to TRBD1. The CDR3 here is CASSRAPGGKYNSPLHF. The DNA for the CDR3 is TGCGCCAGCAGCCGGGCGCCAGGGGGAAAATATAATTCACCCCTCCACTTT.